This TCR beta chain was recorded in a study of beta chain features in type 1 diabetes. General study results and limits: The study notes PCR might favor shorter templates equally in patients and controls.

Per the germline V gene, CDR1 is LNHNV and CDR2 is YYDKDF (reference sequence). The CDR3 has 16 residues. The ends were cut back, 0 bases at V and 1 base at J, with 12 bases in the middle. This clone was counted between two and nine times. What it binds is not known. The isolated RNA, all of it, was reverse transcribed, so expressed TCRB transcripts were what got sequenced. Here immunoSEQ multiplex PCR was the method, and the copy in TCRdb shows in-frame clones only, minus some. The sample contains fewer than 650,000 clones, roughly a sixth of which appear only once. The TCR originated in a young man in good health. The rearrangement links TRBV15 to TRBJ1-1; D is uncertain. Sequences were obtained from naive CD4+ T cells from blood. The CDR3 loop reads CATSRDGSRRNTEAFF. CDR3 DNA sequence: TGTGCCACCAGCAGAGATGGGTCCAGGCGGAACACTGAAGCTTTCTTT.